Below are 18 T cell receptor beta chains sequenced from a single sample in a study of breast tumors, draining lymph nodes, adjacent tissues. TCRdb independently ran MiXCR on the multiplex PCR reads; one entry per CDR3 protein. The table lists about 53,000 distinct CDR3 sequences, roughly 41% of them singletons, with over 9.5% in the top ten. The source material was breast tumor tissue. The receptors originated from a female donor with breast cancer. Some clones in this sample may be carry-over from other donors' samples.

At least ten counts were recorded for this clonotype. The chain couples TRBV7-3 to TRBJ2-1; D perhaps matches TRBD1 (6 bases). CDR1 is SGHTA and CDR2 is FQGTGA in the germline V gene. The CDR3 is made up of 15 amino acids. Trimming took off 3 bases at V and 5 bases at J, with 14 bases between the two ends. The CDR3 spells CASSLSVQGHNEQFF. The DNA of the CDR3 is TGTGCCAGCAGCTTGAGCGTGCAGGGGCACAATGAGCAGTTCTTC.

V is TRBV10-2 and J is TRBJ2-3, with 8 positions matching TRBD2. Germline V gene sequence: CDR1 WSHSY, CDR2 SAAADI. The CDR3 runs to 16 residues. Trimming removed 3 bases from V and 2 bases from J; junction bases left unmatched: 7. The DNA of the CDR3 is TGCGCCAGCAGTGACAGGGCGGGAGGATACACAGATACGCAGTATTTT. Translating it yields CASSDRAGGYTDTQYF.

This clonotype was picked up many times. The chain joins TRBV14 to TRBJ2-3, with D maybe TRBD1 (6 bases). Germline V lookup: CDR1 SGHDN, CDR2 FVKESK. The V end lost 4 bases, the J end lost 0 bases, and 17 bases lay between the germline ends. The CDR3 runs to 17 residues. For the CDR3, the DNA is TGTGCCAGCAGCCCATCCTCGGCAGGGGCCAGCACAGATACGCAGTATTTT. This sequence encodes CASSPSSAGASTDTQYF.

This chain's CDR3 is CASSTPGLAGGSGNEQFF. The DNA of the CDR3 is TGTGCCAGCAGTACACCGGGACTAGCGGGAGGGTCAGGGAATGAGCAGTTCTTC. The chain recombines TRBV6-2 or TRBV6-3 with TRBJ2-1; 16 nucleotides line up with TRBD2. The CDR3 is 18 residues long. Per germline, CDR1 MNHEY and CDR2 SVGEGT. The V gene end was trimmed by 5 bases and the J gene end by 7 bases; junction bases not matched to a gene: 11.

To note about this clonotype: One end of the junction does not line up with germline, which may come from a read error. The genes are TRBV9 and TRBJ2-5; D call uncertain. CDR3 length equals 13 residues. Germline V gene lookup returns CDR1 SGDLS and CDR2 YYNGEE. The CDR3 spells CASGVNNQETQYF. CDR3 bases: TGTGCCAGCGGCGTGAACAATCAGGAGACCCAGTACTTC.

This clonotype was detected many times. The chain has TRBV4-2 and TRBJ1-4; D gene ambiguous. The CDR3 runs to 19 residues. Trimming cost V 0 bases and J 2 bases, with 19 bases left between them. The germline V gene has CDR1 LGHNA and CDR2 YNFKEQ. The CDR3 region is CASSQDRKGRLMTNEKLFF. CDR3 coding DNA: TGTGCCAGCAGCCAAGATCGGAAAGGGAGATTAATGACTAATGAAAAACTGTTTTTT.

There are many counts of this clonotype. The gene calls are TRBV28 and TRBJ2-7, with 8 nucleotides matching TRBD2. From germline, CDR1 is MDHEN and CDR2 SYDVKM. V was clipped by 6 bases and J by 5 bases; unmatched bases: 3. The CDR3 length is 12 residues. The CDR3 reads CASSLAGNEQYF. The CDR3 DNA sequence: TGTGCCAGCAGCTTAGCGGGGAACGAGCAGTACTTC.

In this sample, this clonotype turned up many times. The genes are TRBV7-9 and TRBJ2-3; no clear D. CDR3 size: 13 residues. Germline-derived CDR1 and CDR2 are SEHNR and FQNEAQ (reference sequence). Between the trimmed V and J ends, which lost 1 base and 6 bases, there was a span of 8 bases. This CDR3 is CASSLGVWDTQYF. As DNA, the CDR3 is TGTGCCAGCAGCTTAGGGGTGTGGGATACGCAGTATTTT.

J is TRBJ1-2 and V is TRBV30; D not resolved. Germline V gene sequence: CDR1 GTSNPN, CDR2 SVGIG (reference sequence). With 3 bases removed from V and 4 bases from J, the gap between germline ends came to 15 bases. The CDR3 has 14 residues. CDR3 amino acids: CAWSVQRLTYGYTF. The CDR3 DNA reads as TGTGCCTGGAGCGTACAACGCCTTACCTATGGCTACACCTTC. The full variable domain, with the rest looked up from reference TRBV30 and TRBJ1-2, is SQTIHQWPATLVQPVGSPLSLECTVEGTSNPNLYWYRQAAGRGLQLLFYSVGIGQISSEVPQNLSASRPQDRQFILSSKKLLLSDSGFYLCAWSVQRLTYGYTFGSGTRLTVV.

The CDR3 nucleotides are TGCAGCGTTGACGGACAGCAAGAGACCCAGTACTTC. It is translated as CSVDGQQETQYF. The genes are TRBV29-1 and TRBJ2-5; D is possibly TRBD1 (6 bases). The CDR3 is made up of 12 amino acids. Germline assignment: CDR1 SQVTM and CDR2 ANQGSEA. Between the trimmed V and J ends, which lost 3 bases and 2 bases, there was a span of 7 bases.

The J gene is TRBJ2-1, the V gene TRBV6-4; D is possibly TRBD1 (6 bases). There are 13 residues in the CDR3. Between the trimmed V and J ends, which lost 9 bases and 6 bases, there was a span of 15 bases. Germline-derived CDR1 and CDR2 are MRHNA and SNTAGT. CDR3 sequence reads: CARREWGRNEQFF. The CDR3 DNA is TGTGCCAGACGCGAATGGGGGCGCAATGAGCAGTTCTTC.

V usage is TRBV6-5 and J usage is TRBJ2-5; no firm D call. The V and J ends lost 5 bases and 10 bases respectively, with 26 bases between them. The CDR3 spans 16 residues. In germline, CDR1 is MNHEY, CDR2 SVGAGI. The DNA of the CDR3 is TGTGCCAGCAGTCACCGAACCCCCGCAGAGAAAGACGACCAGTACTTC. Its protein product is CASSHRTPAEKDDQYF.

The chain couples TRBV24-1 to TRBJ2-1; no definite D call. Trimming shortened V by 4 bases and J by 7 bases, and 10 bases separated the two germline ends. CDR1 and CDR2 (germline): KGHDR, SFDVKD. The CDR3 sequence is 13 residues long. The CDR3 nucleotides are TGTGCCACCAGTGACTCTGACGAGAATGAGCAGTTCTTC. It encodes CATSDSDENEQFF.

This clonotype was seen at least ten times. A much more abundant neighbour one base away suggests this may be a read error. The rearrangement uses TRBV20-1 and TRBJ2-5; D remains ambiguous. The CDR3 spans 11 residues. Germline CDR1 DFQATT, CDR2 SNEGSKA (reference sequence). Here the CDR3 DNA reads TGCAGTGCTGCCCGGGCTGAGACCCAGTCCTTC. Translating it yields CSAARAETQSF.

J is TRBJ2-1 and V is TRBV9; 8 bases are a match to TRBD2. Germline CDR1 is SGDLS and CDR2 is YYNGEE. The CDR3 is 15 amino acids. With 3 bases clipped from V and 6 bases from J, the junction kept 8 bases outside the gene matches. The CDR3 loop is CASSARTSGPNEQFF. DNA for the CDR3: TGTGCCAGCAGCGCACGAACTAGCGGTCCCAATGAGCAGTTCTTC.

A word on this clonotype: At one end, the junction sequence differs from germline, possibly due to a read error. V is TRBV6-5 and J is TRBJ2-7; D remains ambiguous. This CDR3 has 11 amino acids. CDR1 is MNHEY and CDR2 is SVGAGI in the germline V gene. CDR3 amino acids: CAISESGEQYF. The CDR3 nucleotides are TGTGCCATCAGTGAGTCAGGCGAGCAGTACTTC.

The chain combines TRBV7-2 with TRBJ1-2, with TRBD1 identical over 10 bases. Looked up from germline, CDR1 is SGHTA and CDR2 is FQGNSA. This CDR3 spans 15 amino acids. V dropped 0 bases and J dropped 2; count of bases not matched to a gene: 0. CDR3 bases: TGTGCCAGCAGCTTAGCGGGACAGGGGAACTATGGCTACACCTTC. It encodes CASSLAGQGNYGYTF.

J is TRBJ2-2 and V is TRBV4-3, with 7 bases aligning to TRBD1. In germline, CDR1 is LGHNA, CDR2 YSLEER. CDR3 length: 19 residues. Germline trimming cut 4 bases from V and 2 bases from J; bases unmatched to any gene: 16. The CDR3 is CASSPTSTQGHPNTGELFF. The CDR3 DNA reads TGCGCCAGCAGCCCAACATCGACACAGGGGCACCCTAACACCGGGGAGCTGTTTTTT.